These T cell receptor beta chains were read from a single sample in a study of blood T cell repertoires in COVID-19. Sequencing used immunoSEQ multiplex PCR; TCRdb keeps in-frame clones, though not all of them. Of tens of thousands of clones listed, 82% are singletons. The sequenced sample consisted of peripheral blood. Every receptor here comes from a woman of 80 years or more with acute or convalescent COVID-19. Each CDR3 is given with its conserved first and last residue. Each record gives: V gene, D gene, J gene, clone size, CDR3 protein, CDR3 DNA. A D gene is named only where the DNA matches it firmly. A clone size is listed for some rows: how often the clone was seen (once, few, many), or a class if it is expanded.

TRBV5-1,.,TRBJ2-2,.,CASSLGLEGSGELFF,TGCGCCAGCAGCTTGGGACTAGAGGGTTCCGGGGAGCTGTTTTTT
TRBV5-1,.,TRBJ2-7,.,CASSLASGAYEQYF,TGCGCCAGCAGCTTGGCCTCGGGGGCCTACGAGCAGTACTTC
TRBV5-1,TRBD2,TRBJ2-3,.,CASSPPTIAVRGGMDTQYF,TGCGCCAGCAGCCCTCCGACCATTGCTGTTCGGGGGGGGATGGATACGCAGTATTTT
TRBV20-1,.,TRBJ1-2,.,CSARSGPGYTF,TGCAGTGCTAGGTCAGGGCCCGGCTACACCTTC
TRBV16,.,TRBJ1-5,.,CASSPVSDYQPQHF,TGTGCCAGCAGCCCCGTCTCAGATTACCAGCCCCAGCATTTT
TRBV4-2,.,TRBJ2-3,.,CASSQEGQGIADTQYF,TGTGCCAGCAGCCAAGAGGGGCAGGGGATAGCAGATACGCAGTATTTT
TRBV5-8,TRBD1,TRBJ1-1,.,CASSFSSQNRRGRRKKFF,TGTGCCAGCAGCTTCTCATCCCAAAACCGGAGGGGGCGCCGCAAAAAATTCTTT
TRBV19,TRBD1,TRBJ2-7,.,CASSPRMTGLGEQYF,TGTGCCAGTAGTCCCCGGATGACAGGGTTGGGCGAGCAGTACTTC
TRBV5-1,TRBD1,TRBJ2-2,once,CASSQDRVGTGELFF,TGCGCCAGCAGCCAGGACAGGGTGGGCACCGGGGAGCTGTTTTTT
TRBV10-2,TRBD2,TRBJ2-1,.,CASSERGERGNEQFF,TGCGCCAGCAGTGAGCGGGGGGAGAGAGGCAATGAGCAGTTCTTC